This is a list of T cell receptor beta chains from one sample in a study of memory CD4+ T cells and cytomegalovirus serostatus. Clones were sequenced by immunoSEQ multiplex PCR, and TCRdb holds only the in-frame ones, with some missing. The table records approximately 44,000 clones, about 79% of them present only once. Source material: memory CD4+ T cells from blood. These receptors all come from an adult in good health and CMV-seronegative. Both conserved end residues are part of each CDR3. A D gene is named only where the DNA matches it firmly. Size is omitted from some rows. Given values are once, few, many or a class for expanded clones.

- TRBJ1-1 TRBV7-9 - CASSFLGGAGTEAFF TGTGCCAGCAGCTTCTTGGGGGGCGCGGGCACTGAAGCTTTCTTT
- TRBJ2-7 TRBV20-1 - CSGGQIYEQYF TGCAGTGGGGGACAAATCTACGAGCAGTACTTC
few TRBJ1-1 TRBV21-1 - CARSPGTGIEAFF TGTGCCAGGTCCCCCGGGACAGGGATTGAAGCTTTCTTT
once TRBJ1-2 TRBV28 - CASSSNRPLLPPYGYTF TGTGCCAGCAGTTCCAACCGACCTCTCCTACCACCGTATGGCTACACCTTC
- TRBJ2-5 TRBV4-3 - CASSRGEGETQYF TGCGCCAGCAGCCGCGGGGAAGGAGAGACCCAGTACTTC
once TRBJ2-2 TRBV5-1 TRBD2 CASSRGTSGRTGELFF TGCGCCAGCAGCCGTGGGACTAGCGGCAGGACCGGGGAGCTGTTTTTT
- TRBJ2-1 TRBV5-1 TRBD1 CASSILTGEVNNEQFF TGCGCCAGCAGCATTCTGACAGGGGAGGTTAACAATGAGCAGTTCTTC
- TRBJ2-3 TRBV15 - CATSRHTDTQYF TGTGCCACCAGCAGACACACAGATACGCAGTATTTT
- TRBJ2-3 TRBV7-2 - CASSLAADSTQYF TGTGCCAGCAGCTTAGCGGCGGATTCTACGCAGTATTTT
- TRBJ2-7 TRBV7-9 TRBD1 CASMGVGQGPLEQYF TGTGCCAGCATGGGGGTCGGACAGGGACCCTTGGAGCAGTACTTC
- TRBJ2-3 TRBV7-2 TRBD1 CASSLVEGQGDDTQYF TGTGCCAGCAGCTTAGTAGAGGGACAGGGGGACGATACGCAGTATTTT
medium-sized TRBJ1-5 TRBV6-6 - CASKVGVSRNQPQHF TGTGCCAGCAAAGTCGGGGTTTCTCGCAATCAGCCCCAGCATTTT
- TRBJ2-5 TRBV18 - CASSLDREETQYF TGTGCCAGCTCACTGGACCGAGAAGAGACCCAGTACTTC
- TRBJ2-1 TRBV5-6 - CASSLVGPLWTDEQFF TGTGCCAGCAGCTTGGTGGGACCTTTATGGACCGATGAGCAGTTCTTC
- TRBJ2-7 TRBV29-1 - CSVSEVGFSYEQYF TGCAGCGTTAGCGAGGTGGGTTTTTCCTACGAGCAGTACTTC
- TRBJ1-1 TRBV6-1 - CASSEDSTTEAFF TGTGCCAGCAGTGAGGACAGCACCACTGAAGCTTTCTTT
- TRBJ1-5 TRBV13 - CASSLGLNQPQHF TGTGCCAGCAGCTTAGGCCTCAATCAGCCCCAGCATTTT
- TRBJ2-1 TRBV2 - CSYSGGSVYNEQFF TGTTCTTATTCTGGGGGGAGCGTGTACAATGAGCAGTTCTTC
- TRBJ2-7 TRBV19 - CASSQGTGAYEQYF TGTGCCAGTAGCCAGGGGACGGGAGCCTACGAGCAGTACTTC
- TRBJ2-2 TRBV5-4 - CASSLVRGEAGELFF TGTGCCAGCAGCTTGGTCCGCGGGGAGGCCGGGGAGCTGTTTTTT
- TRBJ2-1 TRBV29-1 - CSVVLGGSGYNEQFF TGCAGCGTTGTCCTGGGGGGCTCTGGCTACAATGAGCAGTTCTTC
- TRBJ2-2 TRBV28 - CASQEQLNTGELFF TGTGCCAGCCAAGAACAGCTGAACACCGGGGAGCTGTTTTTT
- TRBJ2-5 TRBV28 - CASSFATSRGETQYF TGTGCCAGCAGTTTTGCCACTAGCAGAGGAGAGACCCAGTACTTC
- TRBJ2-2 TRBV19 TRBD2 CASSQSSGSYTGELFF TGTGCCAGTAGTCAGTCTAGCGGGTCCTACACCGGGGAGCTGTTTTTT
- TRBJ2-1 TRBV9 - CASSPLGGNENEQFF TGTGCCAGCAGCCCTTTGGGCGGGAATGAGAATGAGCAGTTCTTC
- TRBJ2-5 TRBV27 TRBD2 CASSLSPAGTSGQETQYF TGTGCCAGCAGTTTATCCCCCGCCGGGACTAGCGGCCAAGAGACCCAGTACTTC
- TRBJ2-7 TRBV18 TRBD2 CASSPPLRLAGVSGYEQYF TGTGCCAGCTCACCACCACTACGACTAGCGGGAGTCTCAGGCTACGAGCAGTACTTC
- TRBJ2-2 TRBV28 TRBD2 CASSKTSGRSANTGELFF TGTGCCAGCAGTAAGACTAGCGGGAGATCCGCGAACACCGGGGAGCTGTTTTTT
- TRBJ1-2 TRBV7-2 - CASSFNTGWGGYTF TGTGCCAGCAGCTTCAACACAGGGTGGGGTGGCTACACCTTC
- TRBJ2-2 TRBV9 - CASSVVGDTGELFF TGTGCCAGCAGCGTAGTTGGTGACACCGGGGAGCTGTTTTTT
- TRBJ2-7 TRBV10-3 - CAISDSHTYEQYF TGTGCCATCAGTGACAGTCATACCTACGAGCAGTACTTC
once TRBJ2-5 TRBV5-1 TRBD1 CASSFGQGGRGETQYF TGCGCCAGCAGCTTCGGACAGGGCGGACGAGGGGAGACCCAGTACTTC
- TRBJ2-5 TRBV5-1 - CASKEQETQYF TGCGCCAGCAAAGAGCAAGAGACCCAGTACTTC
- TRBJ1-4 TRBV7-9 - CASSASGLREEKLFF TGTGCCAGCAGCGCCTCCGGACTGCGCGAGGAAAAACTGTTTTTT
- TRBJ1-4 TRBV4-2 TRBD1 CASSLGTVNEKLFF TGTGCCAGCAGCCTCGGGACAGTTAATGAAAAACTGTTTTTT
- TRBJ1-4 TRBV28 - CASSWKGTNEKLFF TGTGCCAGCAGTTGGAAGGGGACTAATGAAAAACTGTTTTTT
once TRBJ2-1 TRBV13 TRBD2 CASSLAAGRAYSNEQFF TGTGCCAGCAGCTTAGCCGCCGGGAGGGCCTATAGCAATGAGCAGTTCTTC
- TRBJ1-1 TRBV6-4 TRBD1 CASSSTGESHNTEAFF TGTGCCAGCAGTTCGACAGGGGAGTCACACAACACTGAAGCTTTCTTT
- TRBJ1-2 TRBV27 - CASSSSRDYGYTF TGTGCCAGCAGTTCTTCAAGGGACTATGGCTACACCTTC
- TRBJ2-5 TRBV29-1 TRBD1 CSSIRGQGWKTQYF TGCAGCTCGATACGTGGACAGGGGTGGAAGACCCAGTACTTC
- TRBJ2-5 TRBV7-7 - CASSLDSEETQYF TGTGCTAGCAGCCTTGACTCCGAAGAGACCCAGTACTTC
medium-sized TRBJ1-1 TRBV18 - CASSKQLNTEAFF TGTGCCAGCTCAAAACAGCTGAACACTGAAGCTTTCTTT
- TRBJ2-3 TRBV19 - CASSITHLTDTQYF TGTGCCAGTAGTATTACCCACCTTACAGATACGCAGTATTTT
- TRBJ1-4 TRBV28 TRBD1 CASTSGAGGFGEKLFF TGTGCCAGCACCTCTGGGGCAGGGGGGTTTGGTGAAAAACTGTTTTTT
- TRBJ2-5 TRBV7-2 - CASSLEQGPDETQYF TGTGCCAGCAGCTTAGAACAGGGTCCGGACGAGACCCAGTACTTC
- TRBJ1-5 TRBV6-6 - CASSYSGSQPQHF TGTGCCAGCAGTTACTCGGGGTCTCAGCCCCAGCATTTT
- TRBJ1-1 TRBV5-1 - CASSYDGAHTEAFF TGCGCCAGCAGCTACGATGGAGCGCACACTGAAGCTTTCTTT
- TRBJ2-7 TRBV5-1 TRBD2 CASSLSSGQDEQYF TGCGCCAGCAGCTTGTCTAGCGGGCAGGACGAGCAGTACTTC
- TRBJ2-1 TRBV5-1 TRBD1 CASSLEAGGNEQFF TGCGCCAGCAGCTTGGAGGCAGGGGGCAATGAGCAGTTCTTC